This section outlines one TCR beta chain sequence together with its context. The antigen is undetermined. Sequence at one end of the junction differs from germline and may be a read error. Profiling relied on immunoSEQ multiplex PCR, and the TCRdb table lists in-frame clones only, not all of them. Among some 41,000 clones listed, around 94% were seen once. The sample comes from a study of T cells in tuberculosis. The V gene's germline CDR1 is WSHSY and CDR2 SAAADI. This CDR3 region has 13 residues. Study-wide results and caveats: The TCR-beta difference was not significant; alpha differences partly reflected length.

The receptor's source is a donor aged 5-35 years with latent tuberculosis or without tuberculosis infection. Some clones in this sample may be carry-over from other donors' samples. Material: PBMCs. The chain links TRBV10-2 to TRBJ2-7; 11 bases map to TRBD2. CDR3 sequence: CASSESFLAGGLF. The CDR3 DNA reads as TGCGCCAGCAGTGAGTCTTTCCTAGCGGGAGGCCTCTTC.